The 29 T cell receptor beta chains below were found in one sample sequenced in a study of T cells in Graves' hyperthyroidism and ophthalmopathy. The TCR beta CDR3 regions underwent amplification using RNA transcripts as the source. A first-round RT-PCR of the TCR CDR3 used the HTBI primer set. TCRdb reprocessed the multiplex PCR reads with MiXCR, giving one entry per CDR3 protein. The profile shows roughly 130,000 distinct CDR3 sequences, roughly a fifth of them singletons. Input material: blood. The receptors derive from a woman between 45 and 65 years old with Graves' hyperthyroidism that later progressed to Graves' ophthalmopathy.

This clonotype was observed many times. The chain carries TRBV28 and TRBJ1-5, with D unclear. Germline loops: CDR1 MDHEN, CDR2 SYDVKM. The CDR3 totals 15 residues. Trimming removed 5 bases from V and 1 base from J, with 12 bases in between. The CDR3 region is CASSPLGGSNQPQHF. DNA for the CDR3: TGTGCCAGCAGTCCACTCGGCGGGAGCAATCAGCCCCAGCATTTT.

This rearrangement joins TRBV29-1 to TRBJ2-1; the D gene is possibly TRBD2 (6 bases). Germline V gives CDR1 SQVTM, CDR2 ANQGSEA. The CDR3 extends over 14 amino acids. Trimming left V 3 bases short and J 7 bases short, with 16 bases between. Here the CDR3 reads CSVDASVNPNEQFF. The CDR3 DNA is TGCAGCGTTGACGCTAGCGTCAATCCAAATGAGCAGTTCTTC.

This clonotype was seen only a few times. The CDR3 sequence: CASSIGGGGRYEQFF. In DNA, the CDR3 is TGTGCCAGTAGTATAGGTGGAGGGGGCCGGTATGAGCAGTTCTTC. The chain combines TRBV19 with TRBJ2-1, with a tentative D call TRBD1 (7 bases). The germline gives CDR1 LNHDA, CDR2 SQIVND (reference sequence). Deletions cut 1 base from V and 8 bases from J, with 15 bases between. The CDR3 loop spans 15 amino acids.

In DNA, the CDR3 is TGTGCCAGCATCACCGAAGGGGGCACTTATAAGCGTCAAGCTTTCTTT. Its translation is CASITEGGTYKRQAFF. The chain recombines TRBV28 with TRBJ1-1; TRBD1 aligns across 7 bases. Trimming at V came to 7 bases and at J to 9 bases, leaving 20 bases not matched to a gene. This CDR3 is built from 16 residues. The germline gives CDR1 MDHEN, CDR2 SYDVKM.

This rearrangement joins TRBV3-1 to TRBJ1-5, with D perhaps matching TRBD1 (5 bases). The germline V gene encodes CDR1 LGHDT and CDR2 YNNKEL (reference sequence). This CDR3 is 15 amino acids long. Trimming took 5 bases from V and 2 from J, leaving 13 bases between them. The CDR3 coding sequence is TGTGCCAGCAGCTGGGCCGCGGGGGGCAATCAGCCCCAGCATTTT. Translation: CASSWAAGGNQPQHF.

This clonotype was found a few times. The V and J genes are TRBV7-9 and TRBJ2-5; the match to TRBD1 covers 7 bases. From germline, CDR1 is SEHNR and CDR2 FQNEAQ (reference sequence). J gave up 7 bases and V 5 bases, and 10 bases lay outside the gene matches. This CDR3 contains 14 residues. This CDR3 reads CASSTGTVRGTQYF. For the CDR3, the DNA is TGTGCCAGCAGCACCGGGACAGTCCGGGGGACCCAGTACTTC.

A remark on this clonotype: This sequence may be a read error, since a much larger clone differs from it by one base. This chain's CDR3 is CASSFTGVGSYEQFF. As DNA, the CDR3 is TGTGCCAGCAGTTTTACGGGGGTCGGCTCCTACGAGCAGTTCTTC. The chain recombines TRBV12-3 or TRBV12-4 with TRBJ2-7; TRBD2 is a possible D gene (6 bases). TRBJ2-1 explains the end of the DNA better; the J call may be wrong. The CDR3 extends over 15 amino acids.

This clonotype came up many times. The chain combines TRBV2 with TRBJ1-2, with D perhaps matching TRBD1 (6 bases). The CDR3 length is 14 residues. V lost 0 bases and J 4 bases, leaving 9 bases between the germline ends. CDR1 and CDR2 (germline): SNHLY, FYNNEI. CDR3 nucleotide sequence: TGTGCCAGCAGTGAAGCCCGGGGGCCCTATGGCTACACCTTC. Its translation: CASSEARGPYGYTF.

This clonotype was counted between two and nine times. This chain connects TRBV20-1 to TRBJ2-7, with 8 bases that match TRBD2. Per the germline V gene, CDR1 is DFQATT and CDR2 is SNEGSKA (reference sequence). This CDR3 has 14 residues. J was trimmed by 0 bases and V by 1 base; bases with no gene match: 2. CDR3 DNA: TGCAGTGCTAGAGTGCGGGAGGACTCCTACGAGCAGTACTTC. This translates into CSARVREDSYEQYF.

At least ten counts were recorded for this clonotype. The genes are TRBV30 and TRBJ2-7; 9 bases align to TRBD2. The CDR3 is 15 amino acids. The V gene's germline CDR1 is GTSNPN and CDR2 SVGIG (reference sequence). V lost 5 bases, J lost 2 bases, and 10 bases stayed unmatched. CDR3 coding DNA: TGTGCCTGGCTACCCCGGGCTAGCGGGACCTACGAGCAGTACTTC. This sequence encodes CAWLPRASGTYEQYF.

This clonotype was found many times. This chain uses TRBV5-1 with TRBJ2-1, with D perhaps matching TRBD1 or TRBD2 (5 bases each). Trimming stripped 3 bases from V and 1 base from J, with 14 bases between. In germline, CDR1 is SGHRS, CDR2 YFSETQ. The CDR3 is 16 amino acids. CDR3 region: CASSSGTTPSYNEQFF. The CDR3 nucleotides read TGCGCCAGCAGCTCTGGGACGACCCCATCCTACAATGAGCAGTTCTTC.

This clonotype appeared many times. The V gene is TRBV6-1, the J gene TRBJ2-1, with D possibly being TRBD2 (5 bases). The germline V gene has CDR1 MNHNS and CDR2 SASEGT. Trimming removed 6 bases at V and 6 bases at J, with 18 bases between. The CDR3 loop spans 15 amino acids. Here the CDR3 reads CASSAPTSSPNEQFF. Written as DNA, the CDR3 is TGTGCCAGCAGCGCCCCAACTAGTTCCCCCAATGAGCAGTTCTTC.

V is TRBV30 and J is TRBJ2-5, with 9 bases identical to TRBD1. This CDR3 region has 14 residues. V was clipped by 3 bases and J by 9 bases; unmatched bases: 11. Germline loops: CDR1 GTSNPN, CDR2 SVGIG (reference sequence). CDR3: CAWSPGTGNWAQYF. The CDR3 DNA reads as TGTGCCTGGAGCCCCGGGACAGGGAACTGGGCCCAGTACTTC.

In its sample, this clonotype was seen a few times. The chain is built from TRBV11-2 and TRBJ2-6, with TRBD1 matching over 8 bases. Per the germline V gene, CDR1 is SGHAT and CDR2 is FQNNGV. The ends lost 8 bases at V and 1 base at J; junction bases unmatched: 7. CDR3 size: 16 residues. CDR3 protein: CASATGVGSGANVLTF. In DNA form, the CDR3 reads TGTGCCAGCGCGACAGGGGTGGGGTCTGGGGCCAACGTCCTGACTTTC. Combining the CDR3 with reference TRBV11-2 and TRBJ2-6 gives the whole variable domain EAGVAQSPRYKIIEKRQSVAFWCNPISGHATLYWYQQILGQGPKLLIQFQNNGVVDDSQLPKDRFSAERLKGVDSTLKIQPAKLEDSAVYLCASATGVGSGANVLTFGAGSRLTVL.

This clonotype has a count of ten or more. The chain is built from TRBV6-2 or TRBV6-3 and TRBJ1-4; D perhaps matches TRBD1 (5 bases). Trimming stripped 7 bases from V and 0 bases from J, with 15 bases between. The length of the CDR3 is 16 residues. The germline V gene encodes CDR1 MNHEY and CDR2 SVGEGT. The CDR3 DNA reads as TGTGCCAGCAATCGACCGACAGAGACAACTAATGAAAAACTGTTTTTT. Its protein product is CASNRPTETTNEKLFF.

This clonotype came up many times. This chain's CDR3 is CSATRTGGGNTIYF. The CDR3, as DNA: TGCAGTGCTACACGGACAGGGGGTGGAAACACCATATATTTT. This chain uses TRBV20-1 with TRBJ1-3, with TRBD1 matching 10 bases. Germline V gene data show CDR1 as DFQATT and CDR2 as SNEGSKA (reference sequence). V lost 4 bases and J lost 3; bases outside the gene matches: 3. There are 14 residues in the CDR3.

This clonotype was detected only a few times. The CDR3 here is CASGSGGNSYEQYF. The CDR3 DNA reads as TGCGCCAGCGGTTCGGGGGGTAACTCCTACGAGCAGTACTTC. The genes are TRBV5-1 and TRBJ2-7, with 7 bases identical to TRBD2. V trimming: 7 bases; J trimming: 0 bases; junction bases outside the gene matches: 7. CDR3 length: 14 residues. Germline V lookup: CDR1 SGHRS, CDR2 YFSETQ.

This clonotype was counted many times. This chain joins TRBV27 and TRBJ2-2; no firm D call. Germline CDR1 reads MNHEY; CDR2 reads SMNVEV (reference sequence). The CDR3 length is 11 residues. Trimming removed 3 bases at V and 6 bases at J, with 2 bases between. The CDR3 DNA sequence: TGTGCCAGCAGTTTGGCCGGGGAGCTGTTTTTT. This codes for CASSLAGELFF.

This clonotype was seen ten or more times. In DNA form, the CDR3 reads TGTGCCAGCAGCTTATGGAGCGGTAGAACAGGGGGCCCGAACACTGAAGCTTTCTTT. It translates to CASSLWSGRTGGPNTEAFF. This chain connects TRBV7-9 to TRBJ1-1; 9 nucleotides match TRBD1. Germline lookup yields CDR1 SEHNR and CDR2 FQNEAQ (reference sequence). The junction had 14 bases not matched to a gene; V was cut back by 2 bases and J by 1 base. The CDR3 sequence is 19 residues long.

This clonotype was observed many times. The chain is built from TRBV2 and TRBJ2-3; D is tentatively TRBD1 or TRBD2 (5 bases each). The CDR3 has 14 residues. V dropped 6 bases and J dropped 6 bases, with 16 bases sitting between them. The germline V gene has CDR1 SNHLY and CDR2 FYNNEI. In DNA, the CDR3 is TGTGCCAGCAGCGGTGGGACGATAGGGGATACGCAGTATTTT. This codes for CASSGGTIGDTQYF.

This clonotype has a count of ten or more. The chain has TRBV3-1 and TRBJ2-2, with D uncertain. There are 14 residues in the CDR3. Germline V lookup: CDR1 LGHDT, CDR2 YNNKEL (reference sequence). V gave up 4 bases and J gave up 3 bases, with 9 bases separating them. The CDR3 sequence: CASSRLTDTGELFF. The CDR3 coding sequence is TGTGCCAGCAGCCGGCTAACGGACACCGGGGAGCTGTTTTTT.

The chain couples TRBV12-3 or TRBV12-4 to TRBJ1-2, with unresolved D. This CDR3 spans 11 amino acids. V lost 10 bases and J 4 bases, leaving 10 bases between the germline ends. CDR3 protein: CATGGVYGYTF. Here the CDR3 DNA reads TGTGCCACCGGAGGTGTCTATGGCTACACCTTC.

In this sample, this clonotype turned up a few times. This sequence joins TRBV20-1 and TRBJ2-2; TRBD2 agrees at 7 bases. The CDR3 length is 14 residues. Trimming at V came to 3 bases and at J to 3 bases, leaving 4 bases not matched to a gene. Germline CDR1 reads DFQATT; CDR2 reads SNEGSKA (reference sequence). CDR3 nucleotide sequence: TGCAGTGCTAGCAAGGCGGGAGACACCGGGGAGCTGTTTTTT. It translates to CSASKAGDTGELFF.

The chain recombines TRBV5-4 with TRBJ1-5, with D perhaps matching TRBD1 (6 bases). The CDR3 runs to 13 residues. With 0 bases removed from V and 9 bases from J, the gap between germline ends came to 10 bases. Germline CDR1 and CDR2: SGHNT and YYREEE (reference sequence). CDR3 sequence: CASSLAGEPPQHF. The CDR3 DNA reads TGTGCCAGCAGCTTGGCAGGGGAACCGCCCCAGCATTTT.

The CDR3 sequence: CASSEASGRADEQYF. The DNA of the CDR3 is TGTGCCAGCAGCGAAGCTAGCGGGAGGGCCGACGAGCAGTACTTC. The chain combines TRBV28 with TRBJ2-7; 12 nucleotides agree with TRBD2. Germline CDR1 reads MDHEN; CDR2 reads SYDVKM. V shed 6 bases, J shed 5 bases, and the junction held 8 bases outside the gene matches. This CDR3 has 15 residues.

This clonotype appeared many times. The chain joins TRBV29-1 to TRBJ2-1, with 7 positions matching TRBD1. The length of the CDR3 is 14 residues. Germline CDR1 is SQVTM and CDR2 is ANQGSEA. Trimming took 5 bases from V and 5 from J; bases not matched to a gene: 9. CDR3 sequence (DNA): TGCAGCGTTCTGGGACAGCCCCAAAACAATGAGCAGTTCTTC. Amino acid sequence: CSVLGQPQNNEQFF.

In this sample, this clonotype turned up a few times. The V call is TRBV20-1, the J call TRBJ2-5; D is possibly TRBD1 (6 bases). The CDR3 runs 14 residues. Trimming stripped 5 bases from V and 2 bases from J, with 15 bases between. Germline V gene sequence: CDR1 DFQATT, CDR2 SNEGSKA (reference sequence). The CDR3 region is CSARQIQGQETQYF. The DNA of the CDR3 is TGCAGTGCTCGTCAGATACAGGGACAAGAGACCCAGTACTTC.

As concerns this clonotype: This clone may be a read error of a much larger clone one base away. The J gene is TRBJ2-7, the V gene TRBV2, with 7 bases matching TRBD1. Germline lookup yields CDR1 SNHLY and CDR2 FYNNEI. J gave up 5 bases and V 5 bases, and 3 bases lay outside the gene matches. The CDR3 spans 12 residues. DNA of the CDR3: TGTGCCAGCAGTCGGGACAGAGACGAGCAGTACTTC. As protein: CASSRDRDEQYF.

This clonotype came up many times. This chain uses TRBV11-2 with TRBJ1-1; 9 bases agree with TRBD1. This CDR3 region has 18 residues. The germline V gene encodes CDR1 SGHAT and CDR2 FQNNGV. V was clipped by 8 bases and J by 0 bases; unmatched bases: 16. The CDR3, as DNA: TGTGCCAGCTCAAGGATCGGGACAGGGCGACTTATGAACACTGAAGCTTTCTTT. Its protein product is CASSRIGTGRLMNTEAFF.